The present TCR beta chain was sequenced within a study of blood T cell repertoires in COVID-19. V shed 5 bases and J shed 4 bases, with 14 bases lying between them. Germline V gives CDR1 ENHRY, CDR2 SYGVKD. This CDR3 comprises 14 residues. The protocol was immunoSEQ multiplex PCR, while the TCRdb copy is restricted to in-frame clones and leaves out a portion. The profile shows approximately 75,000 clones, approximately 80% of them singletons. The chain is built from TRBV10-3 and TRBJ1-2; D unresolved. This sequence originates from a man in his forties or fifties with COVID-19, enrolled during active disease. The sample taken for sequencing was peripheral blood. CDR3 DNA: TGTGCCATCAGTAGTACCGGGTCAAGCTATGGCTACACCTTC. Its protein is CAISSTGSSYGYTF.